This T cell receptor beta chain was profiled in a study of shared clonotypes between healthy human individuals. The table came from immunoSEQ multiplex PCR; TCRdb's copy has only in-frame clones and leaves some out. The repertoire includes about 360,000 clones, around 67% of them detected once, and less than 11% sits in the top ten. There are 16 residues in the CDR3. Germline V gene lookup returns CDR1 MNHNS and CDR2 SASEGT. Trimming removed 2 bases from V and 3 bases from J; junction bases left unmatched: 9. The specimen was memory CD4+ T cells sorted from blood. Subset indicated: CD45RA-negative fraction. The chain uses TRBV6-1 and TRBJ2-7, with 8 bases matching TRBD1. The receptor's source is a man aged 30 to 39 in good health. The CDR3 DNA reads TGTGCCAGCAGTGAAATGGACCGGGACAGGTTCTACGAGCAGTACTTC. Translated: CASSEMDRDRFYEQYF.